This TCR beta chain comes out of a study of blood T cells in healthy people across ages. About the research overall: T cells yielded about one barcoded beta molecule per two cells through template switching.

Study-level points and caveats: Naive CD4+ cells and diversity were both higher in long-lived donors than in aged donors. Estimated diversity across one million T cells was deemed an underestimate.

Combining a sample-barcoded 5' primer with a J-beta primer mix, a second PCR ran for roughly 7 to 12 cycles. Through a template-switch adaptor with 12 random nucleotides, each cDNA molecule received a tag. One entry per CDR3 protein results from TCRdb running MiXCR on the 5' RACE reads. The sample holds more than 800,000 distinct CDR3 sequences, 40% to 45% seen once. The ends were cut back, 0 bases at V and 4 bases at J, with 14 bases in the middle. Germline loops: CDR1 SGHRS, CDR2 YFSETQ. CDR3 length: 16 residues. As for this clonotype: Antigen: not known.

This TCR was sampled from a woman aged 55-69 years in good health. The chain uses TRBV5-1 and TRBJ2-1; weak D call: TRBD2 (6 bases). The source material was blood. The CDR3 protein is CASSLVGGGIYNEQFF. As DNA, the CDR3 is TGCGCCAGCAGCTTGGTAGGTGGCGGGATTTACAATGAGCAGTTCTTC.